The 15 T cell receptor beta chains listed next were all sequenced from one sample in a study of OX40 agonist ivuxolimab in advanced cancers. Clones were read by immunoSEQ multiplex PCR, and TCRdb kept only the in-frame ones, dropping some. The sample has 30,000 to 40,000 clones; more than 70% are singletons. The source material was CD4+ or CD8+ T cells sorted from blood, sampled in a trial of the OX40 agonist ivuxolimab. The receptor source for this set is an adult with an advanced solid tumor such as melanoma, head and neck, liver or kidney cancer.

This clone was counted only a few times. This chain uses TRBV9 with TRBJ1-1, with TRBD1 matching over 10 bases. The CDR3 is 16 amino acids. V dropped 3 bases and J dropped 3; count of bases not matched to a gene: 8. CDR1 and CDR2 from the germline V gene are SGDLS and YYNGEE. CDR3 sequence (DNA): TGTGCCAGCAGCGGCCCGGGACAGGGGTTGGACACTGAAGCTTTCTTT. Its translation is CASSGPGQGLDTEAFF.

V gene TRBV15 combines with J gene TRBJ2-5, with 7 bases lining up with TRBD1. V lost 5 bases and J lost 4; bases outside the gene matches: 4. CDR1 is LNHNV and CDR2 is YYDKDF in the germline V gene (reference sequence). CDR3 length: 13 residues. CDR3 DNA: TGTGCCACCAGCGTAGACAGGGTAGAGACCCAGTACTTC. Amino acids: CATSVDRVETQYF.

V usage is TRBV19 and J usage is TRBJ1-5; 8 bases agree with TRBD1. In germline, CDR1 is LNHDA, CDR2 SQIVND (reference sequence). There are 14 residues in the CDR3. The junction had 9 bases not matched to a gene; V was cut back by 7 bases and J by 7 bases. This CDR3 reads CASTPGGAGQPQHF. The CDR3 bases are TGTGCCAGTACCCCAGGGGGCGCAGGGCAGCCCCAGCATTTT.

This chain joins TRBV6-4 and TRBJ1-1, with D possibly being TRBD1 (5 bases). The CDR3 has 14 amino acids. The V gene's germline CDR1 is MRHNA and CDR2 SNTAGT. With 0 bases removed from V and 5 bases from J, the gap between germline ends came to 10 bases. The CDR3 DNA is TGTGCCAGCAGTGACTCTGACAGAGGGACTGAAGCTTTCTTT. This gives the protein CASSDSDRGTEAFF.

J is TRBJ1-1 and V is TRBV29-1; possible D gene TRBD1, 5 bases. The CDR3 length is 13 residues. The V end lost 3 bases, the J end lost 1 base, and 9 bases lay between the germline ends. CDR1 SQVTM and CDR2 ANQGSEA come from the germline V gene. The CDR3 DNA is TGCAGCGTTGATCGACAGAAGAACACTGAAGCTTTCTTT. Translating gives CSVDRQKNTEAFF.

This chain joins TRBV5-6 and TRBJ1-1; TRBD1 matches at 10 bases. Losses at the gene ends were 3 bases for V and 6 bases for J; bases not matched to a gene: 5. Germline V lookup: CDR1 SGHDT, CDR2 YYEEEE. This CDR3 is 14 amino acids long. The CDR3 region is CASSWGQGRAEAFF. The CDR3 DNA reads as TGTGCCAGCAGCTGGGGACAGGGGAGGGCTGAAGCTTTCTTT.

The chain links TRBV6-6 to TRBJ1-1, with TRBD1 as a possible D gene (5 bases). The CDR3 sequence is 14 residues long. Germline V CDR1 and CDR2: MNHNY, SVGAGI (reference sequence). Between the trimmed V and J ends, which lost 0 bases and 2 bases, there was a span of 7 bases. The CDR3 region is CASSYSTANTEAFF. The CDR3 DNA sequence: TGTGCCAGCAGTTACTCGACAGCAAACACTGAAGCTTTCTTT.

This chain joins TRBV28 and TRBJ1-1; D may be TRBD1 (5 bases). V lost 9 bases and J lost 5, with 16 bases in between. Germline V gene data show CDR1 as MDHEN and CDR2 as SYDVKM. This CDR3 has 13 amino acids. The CDR3, as DNA: TGTGCCAGTCGGGGCGGGGAAGGTACTGAAGCTTTCTTT. This gives the protein CASRGGEGTEAFF.

The CDR3 protein is CASSLGLAGGPSSYNEQFF. The CDR3 nucleotides are TGCGCCAGCAGCCTGGGACTAGCGGGAGGCCCCAGCTCCTACAATGAGCAGTTCTTC. The genes are TRBV5-1 and TRBJ2-1; 15 nucleotides agree with TRBD2. After removal of 4 bases from V and 0 bases from J, the junction contained 8 bases not matched to a gene. This CDR3 spans 19 amino acids. The germline V gene encodes CDR1 SGHRS and CDR2 YFSETQ.

The chain combines TRBV9 with TRBJ2-7, with 14 nucleotides matching TRBD2. The length of the CDR3 is 16 residues. J was trimmed by 5 bases and V by 0 bases; bases with no gene match: 4. Germline CDR1 reads SGDLS; CDR2 reads YYNGEE. Here the CDR3 reads CASSVEGTSGSDEQYF. In DNA form, the CDR3 reads TGTGCCAGCAGCGTAGAAGGGACTAGCGGGAGTGACGAGCAGTACTTC. The whole variable domain, remainder taken from reference TRBV9 and TRBJ2-7, is DSGVTQTPKHLITATGQRVTLRCSPRSGDLSVYWYQQSLDQGLQFLIQYYNGEERAKGNILERFSAQQFPDLHSELNLSSLELGDSALYFCASSVEGTSGSDEQYFGPGTRLTVT.

The chain combines TRBV2 with TRBJ1-6; D not resolved. Trimming stripped 3 bases from V and 4 bases from J, with 16 bases between. CDR3 size: 17 residues. Germline CDR1 and CDR2: SNHLY and FYNNEI. The CDR3 here is CASSDGALGVYNSPLHF. In DNA, the CDR3 is TGTGCCAGCAGTGACGGAGCGTTGGGAGTTTATAATTCACCCCTCCACTTT.

The DNA of the CDR3 is TGTGCCAGTAGACCTAGCGGGAGGGCCAGTAAAGATACGCAGTATTTT. Its translation: CASRPSGRASKDTQYF. The chain combines TRBV19 with TRBJ2-3; TRBD2 matches at 12 bases. Germline CDR1 is LNHDA and CDR2 is SQIVND (reference sequence). The V and J ends lost 6 bases and 5 bases, in that order; junction bases with no gene match: 9. The CDR3 contains 16 residues.

The V and J genes are TRBV7-2 and TRBJ2-3; no clear D. The V and J ends lost 2 bases and 6 bases respectively, with 12 bases between them. The CDR3 contains 14 residues. Germline V gene data show CDR1 as SGHTA and CDR2 as FQGNSA. DNA of the CDR3: TGTGCCAGCAGCTTATTCCCGGCCGCGGATACGCAGTATTTT. Amino acid sequence: CASSLFPAADTQYF.

The gene calls are TRBV7-8 and TRBJ2-3, with TRBD2 matching 14 bases. Trimming removed 1 base from V and 4 bases from J; junction bases left unmatched: 7. The CDR3 is 18 residues long. CDR1 and CDR2 from the germline V gene are SGHVS and FQNEAQ. The CDR3 is CASSLETSGRAWADTQYF. In DNA form, the CDR3 reads TGTGCCAGCAGCTTAGAGACTAGCGGGAGGGCCTGGGCAGATACGCAGTATTTT.

This clone appeared a few times. This chain joins TRBV2 and TRBJ2-4; no clear D. The CDR3 has 15 amino acids. Trimming took off 2 bases at V and 0 bases at J, with 8 bases between the two ends. CDR1 and CDR2 from the germline V gene are SNHLY and FYNNEI. The CDR3, as DNA: TGTGCCAGCAGTGAAATATGGGTAGCCAAAAACATTCAGTACTTC. It specifies CASSEIWVAKNIQYF. The entire variable domain, with the rest obtained from reference TRBV2 and TRBJ2-4, is as follows: EPEVTQTPSHQVTQMGQEVILRCVPISNHLYFYWYRQILGQKVEFLVSFYNNEISEKSEIFDDQFSVERPDGSNFTLKIRSTKLEDSAMYFCASSEIWVAKNIQYFGAGTRLSVL.